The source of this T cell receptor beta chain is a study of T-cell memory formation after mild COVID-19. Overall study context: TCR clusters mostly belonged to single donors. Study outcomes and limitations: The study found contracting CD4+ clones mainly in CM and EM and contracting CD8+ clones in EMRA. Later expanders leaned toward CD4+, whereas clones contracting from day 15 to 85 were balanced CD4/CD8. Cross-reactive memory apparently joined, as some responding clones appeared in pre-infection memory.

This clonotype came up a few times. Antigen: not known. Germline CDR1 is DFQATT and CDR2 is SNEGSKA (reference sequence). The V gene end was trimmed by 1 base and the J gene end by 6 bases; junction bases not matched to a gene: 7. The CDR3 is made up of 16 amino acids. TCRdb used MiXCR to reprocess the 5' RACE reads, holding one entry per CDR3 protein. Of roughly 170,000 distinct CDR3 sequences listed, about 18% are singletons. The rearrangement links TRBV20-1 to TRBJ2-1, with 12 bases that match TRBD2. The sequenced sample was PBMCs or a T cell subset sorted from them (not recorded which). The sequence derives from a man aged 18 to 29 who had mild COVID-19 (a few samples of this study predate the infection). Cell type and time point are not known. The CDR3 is CSARAPSGGAGNEQFF. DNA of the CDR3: TGCAGTGCTAGAGCTCCTAGCGGGGGGGCGGGCAATGAGCAGTTCTTC.